The 30 T cell receptor beta chains in this list originate from one sample, sequenced in a study of cytomegalovirus exposure and HLA in healthy donors. The PCR was carried out with 60 Vbeta primers and 13 Jbeta primers. Profiling relied on immunoSEQ multiplex PCR, and the TCRdb table lists in-frame clones only, not all of them. Counted here are roughly 190,000 clones, 79% occurring once; the ten biggest clones make up less than 2%. The sample comprised PBMCs. The receptors were gathered from a girl aged 5-17 years in good health and CMV-seropositive.

This clone turned up a few times. The CDR3 loop reads CASSQDILVRGYNEQFF. The CDR3, as DNA: TGCGCCAGCAGCCAAGACATTTTAGTGCGGGGCTACAATGAGCAGTTCTTC. V and J are TRBV4-1 and TRBJ2-1, with D possibly TRBD2 on 6 matching bases. The CDR3 consists of 17 residues. Looked up from germline, CDR1 is MGHRA and CDR2 is YSYEKL. V lost 0 bases and J 3 bases, leaving 15 bases between the germline ends.

The chain combines TRBV6-6 with TRBJ1-6; D gene ambiguous. This CDR3 comprises 15 residues. Per the germline V gene, CDR1 is MNHNY and CDR2 is SVGAGI (reference sequence). The germline V and J ends were trimmed by 7 bases and 1 base, with 11 bases remaining between them. CDR3 in amino acids: CASTESISYNSPLHF. The CDR3 nucleotides are TGTGCCAGCACCGAAAGCATTTCCTATAATTCACCCCTCCACTTT.

This chain uses TRBV18 with TRBJ2-1; 9 positions agree with TRBD1. V shed 3 bases and J 8 bases; nucleotides not matched to a gene: 11. CDR1 is KGHSH, CDR2 LQKENI, per germline. The CDR3 has 16 amino acids. This CDR3 is CASSPSGTGTFDEQFF. The CDR3 DNA is TGTGCCAGCTCACCCTCCGGGACAGGGACGTTTGATGAGCAGTTCTTC.

V usage is TRBV7-2 and J usage is TRBJ2-4; 10 bases agree with TRBD2. This CDR3 contains 15 residues. Germline lookup yields CDR1 SGHTA and CDR2 FQGNSA. J gave up 9 bases and V 1 base, and 6 bases lay outside the gene matches. The CDR3 DNA follows: TGTGCCAGCAGCTTAGAGGTCGCTAGCGGGGGCATTCAGTACTTC. It specifies CASSLEVASGGIQYF.

The rearrangement uses TRBV11-2 and TRBJ2-1, with TRBD2 matching over 10 bases. Germline V gene data show CDR1 as SGHAT and CDR2 as FQNNGV. Trimming cost V 1 base and J 9 bases; bases outside gene matches: 12. CDR3 size: 17 residues. CDR3 protein: CASSLGVTSGGAGEQFF. Here the CDR3 DNA reads TGTGCCAGCAGCTTAGGAGTAACGAGCGGGGGGGCGGGTGAGCAGTTCTTC.

The V and J genes are TRBV5-1 and TRBJ2-6; 8 bases align to TRBD1. V lost 2 bases and J lost 2; bases outside the gene matches: 6. Germline-derived CDR1 and CDR2 are SGHRS and YFSETQ. The length of the CDR3 is 17 residues. The CDR3 sequence is CASSFRTGTAGANVLTF. CDR3 nucleotides: TGCGCCAGCAGCTTTCGGACAGGGACGGCTGGGGCCAACGTCCTGACTTTC.

The chain joins TRBV29-1 to TRBJ1-1; TRBD1 matches at 9 bases. The CDR3 is 17 amino acids. The germline V gene encodes CDR1 SQVTM and CDR2 ANQGSEA. After removal of 0 bases from V and 4 bases from J, the junction contained 12 bases not matched to a gene. The DNA of the CDR3 is TGCAGCGTTGAAGATCTTCGGGGGACAGGGCTGGGCACTGAAGCTTTCTTT. Residues: CSVEDLRGTGLGTEAFF. Supplemented by reference TRBV29-1 and TRBJ1-1, the full variable domain reads SAVISQKPSRDICQRGTSLTIQCQVDSQVTMMFWYRQQPGQSLTLIATANQGSEATYESGFVIDKFPISRPNLTFSTLTVSNMSPEDSSIYLCSVEDLRGTGLGTEAFFGQGTRLTVV.

The gene calls are TRBV19 and TRBJ1-4; 8 bases are shared with TRBD1. This CDR3 comprises 15 residues. CDR1 is LNHDA and CDR2 is SQIVND in the germline V gene (reference sequence). The junction had 10 bases not matched to a gene; V was cut back by 6 bases and J by 7 bases. CDR3 in DNA: TGTGCCAGTAGATCGGCAGGGGGCAGTGGTGAAAAACTGTTTTTT. Translation: CASRSAGGSGEKLFF. Full variable domain (remainder filled in from reference TRBV19 and TRBJ1-4): DGGITQSPKYLFRKEGQNVTLSCEQNLNHDAMYWYRQDPGQGLRLIYYSQIVNDFQKGDIAEGYSVSREKKESFPLTVTSAQKNPTAFYLCASRSAGGSGEKLFFGSGTQLSVL.

This sequence joins TRBV6-5 and TRBJ2-3; TRBD1 agrees at 10 bases. CDR1 and CDR2 from the germline V gene are MNHEY and SVGAGI. This CDR3 comprises 16 residues. Trimming cost V 2 bases and J 3 bases; bases outside gene matches: 5. The CDR3 is CASSYRDRGWTDTQYF. The CDR3 DNA reads TGTGCCAGCAGTTACCGGGACAGGGGATGGACAGATACGCAGTATTTT.

The chain is built from TRBV4-3 and TRBJ1-1; D not resolved. V was pared by 4 bases and J by 3 bases, with 12 bases between. Germline V gene sequence: CDR1 LGHNA, CDR2 YSLEER. CDR3 size: 14 residues. CDR3 sequence reads: CASSRGDSDTEAFF. The CDR3 bases are TGCGCCAGCAGCCGAGGCGATTCGGACACTGAAGCTTTCTTT.

For the CDR3, the DNA is TGTGCCAGCAGCTTAAGACTAGCGGGGGACTTTACAGATACGCAGTATTTT. This sequence encodes CASSLRLAGDFTDTQYF. The chain recombines TRBV7-2 with TRBJ2-3; 12 bases align to TRBD2. CDR1 is SGHTA, CDR2 FQGNSA, per germline. The V segment lost 2 bases and the J segment 3 bases; nucleotides outside the gene matches: 6. This CDR3 spans 17 amino acids. The full variable domain, completed using reference TRBV7-2 and TRBJ2-3, is GAGVSQSPSNKVTEKGKDVELRCDPISGHTALYWYRQSLGQGLEFLIYFQGNSAPDKSGLPSDRFSAERTGGSVSTLTIQRTQQEDSAVYLCASSLRLAGDFTDTQYFGPGTRLTVL.

The chain carries TRBV18 and TRBJ2-2; 10 nucleotides match TRBD1. This CDR3 region has 15 residues. The V and J ends lost 0 bases and 8 bases, in that order; junction bases with no gene match: 3. Germline values: CDR1 KGHSH, CDR2 LQKENI. In DNA, the CDR3 is TGTGCCAGCTCACCACCGGGACAGGGGCCTGGGGAGCTGTTTTTT. Amino acids: CASSPPGQGPGELFF.

The J gene is TRBJ2-3, the V gene TRBV4-1, with 12 bases aligning to TRBD2. V was pared by 4 bases and J by 4 bases, with 9 bases of the junction left unmatched. Per the germline V gene, CDR1 is MGHRA and CDR2 is YSYEKL. The length of the CDR3 is 17 residues. In nucleotides, the CDR3 is TGCGCCAGCAGCCCCCGAAGGACTAGCGGGGTGGCAGATACGCAGTATTTT. This gives the protein CASSPRRTSGVADTQYF.

This clone has a single count. This sequence joins TRBV6-6 and TRBJ2-1; 12 bases align to TRBD2. The V segment lost 7 bases and the J segment 7 bases; nucleotides outside the gene matches: 8. The CDR3 runs to 15 residues. Germline V gives CDR1 MNHNY, CDR2 SVGAGI (reference sequence). CDR3 bases: TGTGCCAGCACTCACCTAGCGGGGGGGCAGAATGAGCAGTTCTTC. Translated: CASTHLAGGQNEQFF.

The rearrangement joins TRBV27 to TRBJ1-1; 8 bases agree with TRBD1. The CDR3 loop spans 14 amino acids. V lost 8 bases to trimming and J lost 2 bases; unmatched junction nucleotides: 7. Germline V CDR1 and CDR2: MNHEY, SMNVEV (reference sequence). The CDR3 bases are TGTGCCAGCCAGGGGGCAGGAACCAACACTGAAGCTTTCTTT. Protein product: CASQGAGTNTEAFF.

The chain is built from TRBV4-3 and TRBJ1-4; TRBD1 agrees at 9 bases. This CDR3 is built from 15 residues. Per germline, CDR1 LGHNA and CDR2 YSLEER. V was clipped by 4 bases and J by 2 bases; unmatched bases: 2. The CDR3 loop is CASSLGQGTNEKLFF. Here the CDR3 DNA reads TGCGCCAGCAGCCTAGGACAGGGGACTAATGAAAAACTGTTTTTT.

The chain links TRBV2 to TRBJ2-7, with D possibly TRBD1 on 6 matching bases. The CDR3 runs to 14 residues. Trimming took off 4 bases at V and 1 base at J, with 11 bases between the two ends. Germline CDR1 SNHLY, CDR2 FYNNEI. CDR3 sequence: CASSAGDASYEQYF. CDR3 sequence (DNA): TGTGCCAGCAGTGCAGGGGATGCGTCCTACGAGCAGTACTTC.

This chain joins TRBV7-2 and TRBJ1-2; D gene uncertain. V was clipped by 5 bases and J by 4 bases, with 14 bases between them. Germline assignment: CDR1 SGHTA and CDR2 FQGNSA. The CDR3 totals 14 residues. CDR3 sequence (DNA): TGTGCCAGCAGCCCCTCGGGAACCCCCTATGGCTACACCTTC. Encoded protein: CASSPSGTPYGYTF.

A few counts support this clone. The gene calls are TRBV6-4 and TRBJ2-1; a possible D gene is TRBD2 (6 bases). V was shortened by 0 bases and J by 8 bases, with 17 bases between the two germline ends. CDR1 is MRHNA, CDR2 SNTAGT, per germline. The CDR3 runs to 16 residues. The CDR3 sequence is CASSDSSRGTWDEQFF. Written as DNA, the CDR3 is TGTGCCAGCAGTGACTCGAGTCGAGGGACTTGGGATGAGCAGTTCTTC.

The V and J genes are TRBV4-3 and TRBJ2-5; 8 nucleotides align to TRBD2. With 4 bases clipped from V and 2 bases from J, the junction kept 12 bases outside the gene matches. The CDR3 spans 17 residues. In germline, CDR1 is LGHNA, CDR2 YSLEER. As DNA, the CDR3 is TGCGCCAGCAGCCCGACCCCCATAGCGGGGCCACAAGAGACCCAGTACTTC. Amino acids: CASSPTPIAGPQETQYF.

The CDR3, as DNA: TGTGCCAGCAGCCGAGTTACCCCCGGCAGGGACGAGCAGTACTTC. Protein product: CASSRVTPGRDEQYF. J is TRBJ2-7 and V is TRBV6-1; maybe TRBD1 (5 bases). The CDR3 spans 15 residues. Trimming cost V 6 bases and J 5 bases, with 20 bases left between them. The V gene's germline CDR1 is MNHNS and CDR2 SASEGT.

This sequence joins TRBV9 and TRBJ2-3, with no clear D. Germline CDR1 is SGDLS and CDR2 is YYNGEE. The germline V and J ends were trimmed by 1 base and 2 bases, with 2 bases remaining between them. The CDR3 is 12 residues long. The chain's CDR3 is CASSVYTDTQYF. In DNA, the CDR3 is TGTGCCAGCAGCGTATACACAGATACGCAGTATTTT.

V and J are TRBV4-3 and TRBJ2-3, with 11 bases matching TRBD2. The J segment lost 10 bases and the V segment lost 3 bases, leaving 9 bases of the junction unmatched. The CDR3 runs 15 residues. CDR1 is LGHNA, CDR2 YSLEER, per germline. The CDR3 region has the DNA TGCGCCAGCAGCCAGGTTAGCGGGGGGGCCGGAGCGCAGTATTTT. This gives the protein CASSQVSGGAGAQYF.

This chain connects TRBV19 to TRBJ2-5, with TRBD1 as a possible D gene (6 bases). V was shortened by 1 base and J by 5 bases, with 17 bases between the two germline ends. CDR1 LNHDA and CDR2 SQIVND come from the germline V gene (reference sequence). The CDR3 totals 16 residues. CDR3 in DNA: TGTGCCAGTAGTATAGGCCAGGGGAATGGGATTGAGACCCAGTACTTC. This sequence encodes CASSIGQGNGIETQYF.

This chain joins TRBV5-4 and TRBJ1-6; weak D call: TRBD1 (6 bases). CDR1 is SGHNT, CDR2 YYREEE, per germline (reference sequence). This CDR3 comprises 16 residues. Trimming stripped 6 bases from V and 4 bases from J, with 17 bases between. CDR3: CASTTKNREYNSPLHF. The CDR3 nucleotides read TGTGCCAGCACCACTAAGAACAGGGAGTATAATTCACCCCTCCACTTT.

The V call is TRBV5-1, the J call TRBJ2-7; TRBD1 agrees at 7 bases. Germline values: CDR1 SGHRS, CDR2 YFSETQ. After removal of 4 bases from V and 6 bases from J, the junction contained 13 bases not matched to a gene. The length of the CDR3 is 15 residues. CDR3 protein: CASSTGTASILEQYF. CDR3 bases: TGCGCCAGCAGCACCGGGACAGCGTCCATTCTCGAGCAGTACTTC.

The chain is built from TRBV7-9 and TRBJ2-1; a possible D gene is TRBD1 (7 bases). Trimming took off 5 bases at V and 7 bases at J, with 15 bases between the two ends. Germline lookup yields CDR1 SEHNR and CDR2 FQNEAQ (reference sequence). CDR3 length equals 14 residues. The CDR3 sequence: CASSPSTGRNEQFF. DNA of the CDR3: TGTGCCAGCAGCCCATCGACAGGGAGGAATGAGCAGTTCTTC.

The V and J genes are TRBV18 and TRBJ1-6, with 9 bases lining up with TRBD1. The CDR3 covers 17 residues. Trimming at V came to 1 base and at J to 5 bases, leaving 6 bases not matched to a gene. Germline V gene sequence: CDR1 KGHSH, CDR2 LQKENI. CDR3 amino acids: CASSPLRGQGDNSPLHF. The CDR3 coding sequence is TGTGCCAGCTCACCACTAAGGGGACAGGGAGATAATTCACCCCTCCACTTT.

The chain's CDR3 is CASSVMMGAENTEAFF. CDR3 nucleotide sequence: TGTGCCAGCAGCGTAATGATGGGGGCGGAAAACACTGAAGCTTTCTTT. This chain links TRBV9 with TRBJ1-1; D might be TRBD1 (6 bases). From germline, CDR1 is SGDLS and CDR2 YYNGEE. The V end was cut by 1 base, the J end by 2 bases, with 15 bases between. The CDR3 is 16 amino acids.

The genes are TRBV5-1 and TRBJ1-1; TRBD1 matches at 10 bases. The V gene end was trimmed by 4 bases and the J gene end by 4 bases; junction bases not matched to a gene: 13. The CDR3 runs 17 residues. Germline V gene lookup returns CDR1 SGHRS and CDR2 YFSETQ. The CDR3 coding sequence is TGCGCCAGCAGCCCGGGGGACAGGGGAATGAGTAGCACTGAAGCTTTCTTT. It translates to CASSPGDRGMSSTEAFF.